The clone carrying this TCR beta chain was seen just once. Its cognate antigen is unknown. The data were obtained in a study of cytomegalovirus exposure and HLA in healthy donors. Turning to the study itself: HLA-typed donors contributed 65 million to 85 million unique TCRs, which were held in an early data release.

Primers: 60 Vbeta forward and 13 Jbeta reverse. Generated by immunoSEQ multiplex PCR, the TCRdb table keeps only in-frame clones and is missing some. The repertoire holds roughly 130,000 clones, with 60% to 75% as singletons. This CDR3 spans 18 amino acids. V shed 4 bases, J shed 1 base, and the junction held 7 bases outside the gene matches. The germline CDR1 and CDR2 sequences are SGHNT and YYREEE (reference sequence). Broader study findings: Analyses of presence and absence presupposed an approximately uniform sequencing depth across donors.

Material for sequencing was PBMCs. The TCR comes from a woman aged 45-65 years in good health and CMV-seropositive. The chain combines TRBV5-4 with TRBJ2-2; 13 bases align to TRBD2. CDR3 residues: CASSLQTSGGLNTGELFF. The CDR3 DNA sequence: TGTGCCAGCAGCCTACAGACTAGCGGGGGGCTGAACACCGGGGAGCTGTTTTTT.